This is a list of T cell receptor beta chains from one sample in a study of cytomegalovirus exposure and HLA in healthy donors. TCRdb's table, derived via immunoSEQ multiplex PCR, lists solely in-frame clones and lacks some. The sample carries 96,000 or so clones, 65% to 80% recorded once. The sample comprised PBMCs. The receptor set was obtained from a female donor in good health and CMV-seropositive. Each CDR3 is given with its conserved first and last residue. A D gene is named only where the DNA matches it firmly. A row's size may be missing; if present it is once, few, many or a size class.

cdr3_nt: TGTGCCAGCAGGGGACTAGCGGGGGCCTACGAGCAGTACTTC
cdr3_aa: CASRGLAGAYEQYF
clone_size: NA
v_call: TRBV6-5
j_call: TRBJ2-7
d_call: TRBD2

cdr3_nt: TGTGCCAGCAGCCCTCGACAGGACTTTAACTATGGCTACACCTTC
cdr3_aa: CASSPRQDFNYGYTF
clone_size: NA
v_call: TRBV9
j_call: TRBJ1-2
d_call: NA

cdr3_nt: TGTGCCAGCAGCCCTTCTCGGAGGGTCTATGGCTACACCTTC
cdr3_aa: CASSPSRRVYGYTF
clone_size: once
v_call: TRBV13
j_call: TRBJ1-2
d_call: NA

cdr3_nt: TGCGCCAGCAGCCAAGACATTTCCCCACGCAGGGGCCAAGAGACCCAGTACTTC
cdr3_aa: CASSQDISPRRGQETQYF
clone_size: NA
v_call: TRBV4-1
j_call: TRBJ2-5
d_call: NA

cdr3_nt: TGCGCCAGCAGCTTTTCCGACGCACAGGGTGGCTACACCTTC
cdr3_aa: CASSFSDAQGGYTF
clone_size: NA
v_call: TRBV5-1
j_call: TRBJ1-2
d_call: NA

cdr3_nt: TGTGCCAGCAGTCGGGGTTCGGGCCAGCCCCAGCATTTT
cdr3_aa: CASSRGSGQPQHF
clone_size: few
v_call: TRBV2
j_call: TRBJ1-5
d_call: NA

cdr3_nt: TGTGCCAGCAGCTTAGTATCCAGGATCAGCACAGATACGCAGTATTTT
cdr3_aa: CASSLVSRISTDTQYF
clone_size: NA
v_call: TRBV7-2
j_call: TRBJ2-3
d_call: NA

cdr3_nt: TGTGCCAGCCGGCGACAGAATAGCAATCAGCCCCAGCATTTT
cdr3_aa: CASRRQNSNQPQHF
clone_size: NA
v_call: TRBV2
j_call: TRBJ1-5
d_call: NA

cdr3_nt: TGTGCCAGCAGCTTCCTACGGGAGACCCAGTACTTC
cdr3_aa: CASSFLRETQYF
clone_size: NA
v_call: TRBV7-2
j_call: TRBJ2-5
d_call: NA

cdr3_nt: TGCGCCAGCAGCCAAGAGACAGGGAGTCCCTACGAGCAGTACTTC
cdr3_aa: CASSQETGSPYEQYF
clone_size: NA
v_call: TRBV4-3
j_call: TRBJ2-7
d_call: TRBD1

cdr3_nt: TGCAGCGGTGGGGAACTGGAGGGCGCTGAAGCTTTCTTT
cdr3_aa: CSGGELEGAEAFF
clone_size: few
v_call: TRBV29-1
j_call: TRBJ1-1
d_call: NA